A selection of T cell receptor beta chains follows, all from one sample in a study of OX40 agonist ivuxolimab in advanced cancers. Some clones are missing from TCRdb's copy, which holds only in-frame ones; the method was immunoSEQ multiplex PCR. The table includes some 54,000 clones, around three quarters detected once. The sample in question was CD4+ or CD8+ T cells sorted from blood, obtained in a trial of the OX40 agonist ivuxolimab. These receptors were obtained from an adult with an advanced solid tumor such as melanoma, head and neck, liver or kidney cancer. Both conserved end residues are part of each CDR3. A D gene is named only where the DNA matches it firmly. Part of the rows lack a size; the others show once, few, many or a class for expanded clones.

D	J	size	V	CDR3	DNA
.	TRBJ2-2	.	TRBV5-5	CASSPSGTSGELFF	TGTGCCAGCAGCCCCTCCGGGACTTCCGGGGAGCTGTTTTTT
.	TRBJ1-4	.	TRBV4-1	CASSQLPRGSGNEKLFF	TGCGCCAGCAGCCAACTCCCCCGGGGATCCGGCAATGAAAAACTGTTTTTT
.	TRBJ2-5	.	TRBV4-2	CASSQDQARETQYF	TGTGCCAGCAGCCAAGATCAAGCTAGGGAGACCCAGTACTTC
TRBD1	TRBJ1-3	.	TRBV18	CASSLIQGADGNTIYF	TGTGCCAGCTCACTCATACAGGGGGCCGACGGAAACACCATATATTTT
.	TRBJ2-1	.	TRBV6-1	CASSGQTYNEQFF	TGTGCCAGCAGTGGACAGACCTACAATGAGCAGTTCTTC
.	TRBJ1-2	once	TRBV23-1	CASSQSQPKLGRYGYTF	TGCGCCAGCAGTCAATCGCAGCCCAAATTAGGCCGCTATGGCTACACCTTC
TRBD2	TRBJ2-4	once	TRBV28	CASSVSSGRVRGNIQYF	TGTGCCAGCAGTGTCTCTAGCGGGAGGGTCAGGGGAAACATTCAGTACTTC
.	TRBJ1-4	few	TRBV28	CASWRPATNEKLFF	TGTGCCAGCTGGAGGCCTGCAACTAATGAAAAACTGTTTTTT
TRBD1	TRBJ2-2	.	TRBV27	CASSPGTVGTGELFF	TGTGCCAGCAGTCCCGGGACAGTGGGAACCGGGGAGCTGTTTTTT
.	TRBJ1-2	.	TRBV5-1	CASSLGTNYGYTF	TGCGCCAGCAGCTTGGGGACAAACTATGGCTACACCTTC
.	TRBJ1-1	.	TRBV5-1	CASSLGRYDVNTEAFF	TGCGCCAGCAGCTTGGGGCGGTACGATGTGAACACTGAAGCTTTCTTT
TRBD1	TRBJ2-5	once	TRBV27	CASSLWGTGNQETQYF	TGTGCCAGCAGTTTATGGGGGACAGGAAACCAAGAGACCCAGTACTTC
TRBD1	TRBJ1-2	.	TRBV18	CASSPWTGGEVGYTF	TGTGCCAGCTCACCTTGGACAGGGGGCGAGGTTGGCTACACCTTC
TRBD1	TRBJ2-2	.	TRBV19	CASTLRQGSGELFF	TGTGCCAGTACCCTACGACAGGGGTCCGGGGAGCTGTTTTTT
.	TRBJ2-7	.	TRBV19	CASSPSAGRSTPYEQYF	TGTGCCAGTAGTCCTTCGGCAGGCCGATCAACGCCCTACGAGCAGTACTTC
.	TRBJ1-1	.	TRBV2	CASSEALLRGAVTEAFF	TGTGCCAGCAGTGAAGCGCTTCTACGGGGGGCTGTCACTGAAGCTTTCTTT
.	TRBJ1-1	.	TRBV11-1	CASSLGRTNTEAFF	TGTGCCAGCAGCTTAGGACGGACGAACACTGAAGCTTTCTTT
.	TRBJ2-7	.	TRBV7-2	CASSSSWTLYEQYF	TGTGCCAGCAGCTCCTCCTGGACTCTTTACGAGCAGTACTTC
.	TRBJ2-2	.	TRBV7-2	CASSIKGPSTGELFF	TGTGCCAGCAGCATAAAGGGACCGAGCACCGGGGAGCTGTTTTTT
.	TRBJ2-4	.	TRBV27	CASMFSSGGKNIQYF	TGTGCCAGCATGTTCTCGTCCGGGGGCAAAAACATTCAGTACTTC
.	TRBJ2-7	.	TRBV27	CASSLSDGKQYF	TGTGCCAGCAGTTTATCGGATGGAAAGCAGTACTTC
.	TRBJ1-2	.	TRBV13	CASSPPSAGALGYTF	TGTGCCAGCAGCCCCCCGTCGGCAGGGGCGCTTGGCTACACCTTC
.	TRBJ2-7	.	TRBV6-5	CASSYEGLYEQYF	TGTGCCAGCAGTTACGAGGGATTGTACGAGCAGTACTTC
TRBD1	TRBJ1-5	.	TRBV30	CAWRDPTGGDQPQHF	TGTGCCTGGAGGGACCCCACAGGGGGTGATCAGCCCCAGCATTTT
.	TRBJ2-7	.	TRBV9	CASSPGTAASYEQYF	TGTGCCAGCAGCCCGGGTACGGCCGCATCCTACGAGCAGTACTTC
.	TRBJ2-1	.	TRBV5-4	CASSLGGPSGNSYNEQFF	TGTGCCAGCAGCCTTGGGGGGCCTAGCGGCAACTCCTACAATGAGCAGTTCTTC
TRBD1	TRBJ2-3	.	TRBV6-4	CASSVRGRGDTQYF	TGTGCCAGCAGTGTCAGGGGGCGAGGAGATACGCAGTATTTT
.	TRBJ2-2	.	TRBV7-9	CASSLSRAGELFF	TGTGCCAGCAGCTTATCTCGAGCCGGGGAGCTGTTTTTT
.	TRBJ2-6	.	TRBV2	CASSDRRSSGANVLTF	TGTGCCAGCAGTGATAGAAGAAGCTCTGGGGCCAACGTCCTGACTTTC
.	TRBJ1-5	.	TRBV18	CASSLQSIRADQPQHF	TGTGCCAGCTCACTTCAATCTATCAGGGCCGATCAGCCCCAGCATTTT
.	TRBJ1-4	few	TRBV7-9	CASSLARDWAAREKLFF	TGTGCCAGCAGCTTAGCGAGGGATTGGGCAGCACGCGAAAAACTGTTTTTT
.	TRBJ2-3	.	TRBV6-6	CASTNGQTTDTQYF	TGTGCCAGCACCAACGGACAGACCACAGATACGCAGTATTTT
.	TRBJ1-5	.	TRBV5-5	CASSSSSTPYQPQHF	TGTGCCAGCAGTTCCTCCTCGACGCCGTATCAGCCCCAGCATTTT
TRBD1	TRBJ2-7	few	TRBV29-1	CSVARDRLYEQYF	TGCAGCGTTGCGCGGGACAGGCTATACGAGCAGTACTTC
TRBD1	TRBJ1-2	few	TRBV2	CASRVRQGASYGYTF	TGTGCCAGCAGGGTCCGGCAGGGGGCGAGCTATGGCTACACCTTC
.	TRBJ1-3	.	TRBV4-3	CASSQDVLITGISGNTIYF	TGCGCCAGCAGCCAGGACGTCCTGATAACAGGGATCTCTGGAAACACCATATATTTT
.	TRBJ1-2	.	TRBV15	CATSRVGGAPYGYTF	TGTGCCACCAGCAGAGTGGGGGGAGCTCCCTATGGCTACACCTTC
TRBD2	TRBJ2-3	few	TRBV28	CASSYPGLAGGGADTQYF	TGTGCCAGCAGTTACCCGGGACTAGCGGGAGGGGGCGCAGATACGCAGTATTTT
.	TRBJ1-2	.	TRBV27	CASTSSPLGPSGYGYTF	TGTGCCAGCACCTCTTCTCCCCTCGGGCCCTCGGGCTATGGCTACACCTTC
.	TRBJ2-7	.	TRBV30	CAWSPDRPGYEQYF	TGTGCCTGGAGCCCGGACCGTCCGGGTTACGAGCAGTACTTC
TRBD2	TRBJ2-1	.	TRBV10-3	CAISELGQRGSYNEQFF	TGTGCCATCAGTGAGCTCGGGCAGCGGGGCTCCTACAATGAGCAGTTCTTC
.	TRBJ1-5	.	TRBV19	CASSKKRNQPQHF	TGTGCCAGTAGTAAAAAACGCAATCAGCCCCAGCATTTT
TRBD1	TRBJ2-7	.	TRBV27	CASSSGQGRYEQYF	TGTGCCAGCAGTTCAGGACAGGGCCGCTACGAGCAGTACTTC
.	TRBJ1-4	.	TRBV5-8	CASSLLEGFVNEKLFF	TGTGCCAGCAGCTTGTTGGAGGGGTTTGTAAATGAAAAACTGTTTTTT
TRBD1	TRBJ1-1	.	TRBV19	CASSRQGGTEAFF	TGTGCCAGTAGTAGACAGGGAGGGACTGAAGCTTTCTTT